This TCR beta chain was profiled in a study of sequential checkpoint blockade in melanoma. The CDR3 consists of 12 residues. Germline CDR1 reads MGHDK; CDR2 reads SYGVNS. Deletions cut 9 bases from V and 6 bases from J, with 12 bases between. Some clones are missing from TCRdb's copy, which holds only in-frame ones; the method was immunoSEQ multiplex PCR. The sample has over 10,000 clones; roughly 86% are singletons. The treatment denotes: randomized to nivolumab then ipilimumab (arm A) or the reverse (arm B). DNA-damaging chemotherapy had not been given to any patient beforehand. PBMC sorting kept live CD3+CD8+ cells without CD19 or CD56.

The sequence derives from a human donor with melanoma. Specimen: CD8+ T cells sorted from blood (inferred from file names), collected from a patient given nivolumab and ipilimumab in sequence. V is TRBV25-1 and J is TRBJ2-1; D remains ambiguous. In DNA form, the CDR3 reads TGTGCCAGGATAGGCGGTCGCAATGAGCAGTTCTTC. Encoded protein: CARIGGRNEQFF.